The subject of this entry is one T cell receptor beta chain. Sequenced by immunoSEQ multiplex PCR; TCRdb stores in-frame clones only, minus some. The sample holds 150,000 or so clones; 94% are singletons and the top ten take under 15%. The sample originates from a study of control samples from healthy donors and cancer patients. The specimen sequenced was blood. This clonotype was obtained from a man aged 35 to 55 in good health.

The CDR3 DNA reads TGTGCCAGCACCCCCGGGGGGGGCGGGTACGAGCAGTACTTC. Amino acid sequence: CASTPGGGGYEQYF. The chain couples TRBV6-5 to TRBJ2-7; TRBD2 matches 8 bases. The CDR3 contains 14 residues. The germline V gene encodes CDR1 MNHEY and CDR2 SVGAGI. Trimming removed 7 bases from V and 4 bases from J; junction bases left unmatched: 9.